One T cell receptor (beta chain) is described in this entry. Fulfillment of recently defined diagnostic criteria for definite or probable disease was shown by the patients with Susac syndrome. This record comes from a study of CD8 T cells in Susac syndrome. On the study more broadly: Over 5 sequenced Susac syndrome patients had clinically active disease, while fewer than 10 were in remission.

Trimming removed 4 bases from V and 6 bases from J, with 15 bases in between. This CDR3 comprises 15 residues. Looked up from germline, CDR1 is SGHTA and CDR2 is FQGTGA. Random-hexamer reverse transcription was applied to about 0.45 to 1 ug RNA. The amplification used immunoSEQ multiplex PCR on TCR beta CDR3; it spanned 54 Vbeta and 13 Jbeta. One entry per CDR3 protein results from TCRdb running MiXCR on the immunoSEQ multiplex PCR reads. This table holds under 200,000 distinct CDR3 sequences, approximately 94% found once. The chain recombines TRBV7-3 with TRBJ2-2; weak D call: TRBD1 (6 bases). The sequencing input was CD4+ T cells from PBMCs. The clonotype comes from a human donor with Susac syndrome. The CDR3 protein is CASSSQGKKAGELFF. CDR3 bases: TGTGCCAGCAGCTCCCAGGGGAAGAAAGCCGGGGAGCTGTTTTTT.